Following are 21 T cell receptor beta chains from one sample sequenced in a study of identical twins. TCRdb re-derived calls from the 5' RACE reads in MiXCR, one entry per CDR3 protein. The sample holds around 510,000 distinct CDR3 sequences, roughly 13% seen once. This sample was shared with a second study, whose subject was yellow fever vaccine responses in identical twins.

The source material was CD4+ T cells sorted from blood. Every receptor here comes from a woman younger than 30 in good health.

This clonotype appeared a few times. V gene TRBV3-1 combines with J gene TRBJ1-2; D not resolved. This CDR3 spans 16 amino acids. Germline CDR1 is LGHDT and CDR2 is YNNKEL (reference sequence). Trimming took off 1 base at V and 0 bases at J, with 12 bases between the two ends. CDR3 coding DNA: TGTGCCAGCAGCCAAGGAGCAGGCCTGCCTAACTATGGCTACACCTTC. This encodes CASSQGAGLPNYGYTF.

The table lists this clonotype with a few counts. The chain links TRBV6-2 or TRBV6-3 to TRBJ2-1, with 12 bases matching TRBD2. CDR3 length: 14 residues. Germline V gene data show CDR1 as MNHEY and CDR2 as SVGEGT. The J segment lost 8 bases and the V segment lost 7 bases, leaving 6 bases of the junction unmatched. This CDR3 reads CASTLAGGPHEQFF. CDR3 coding DNA: TGTGCCAGCACTCTAGCGGGAGGGCCCCATGAGCAGTTCTTC.

This clonotype was found a few times. The CDR3 spells CASSFSIKTPYEQYF. CDR3 in DNA: TGTGCCAGCAGCTTTAGCATAAAGACCCCCTACGAGCAGTACTTC. The V and J genes are TRBV7-2 and TRBJ2-7; D is unresolved. The CDR3 contains 15 residues. In germline, CDR1 is SGHTA, CDR2 FQGNSA. V was cut by 3 bases and J by 2 bases, with 14 bases left in between.

This clonotype was picked up many times. The rearrangement links TRBV27 to TRBJ2-4; D gene unclear. The V end lost 2 bases, the J end lost 0 bases, and 17 bases lay between the germline ends. Per germline, CDR1 MNHEY and CDR2 SMNVEV (reference sequence). The CDR3 is made up of 18 amino acids. CDR3 protein: CASSLTAPIQIAKNIQYF. In DNA form, the CDR3 reads TGTGCCAGCAGTTTAACAGCACCGATCCAAATAGCCAAAAACATTCAGTACTTC.

The genes are TRBV29-1 and TRBJ2-5; TRBD1 matches at 7 bases. From germline, CDR1 is SQVTM and CDR2 ANQGSEA. This CDR3 is 16 amino acids long. V shed 0 bases and J 1 base; nucleotides not matched to a gene: 8. The CDR3 DNA is TGCAGCGTTGAAGATCGGCTACAGGGGTTCCAAGAGACCCAGTACTTC. Protein sequence: CSVEDRLQGFQETQYF.

This clonotype appeared a few times. The J gene is TRBJ2-1, the V gene TRBV20-1, with TRBD2 matching over 9 bases. This CDR3 region has 15 residues. V gave up 4 bases and J gave up 4 bases; unmatched junction bases: 8. In germline, CDR1 is DFQATT, CDR2 SNEGSKA (reference sequence). The CDR3 here is CSATPGTSRYNEQFF. The CDR3 region has the DNA TGCAGTGCTACCCCCGGGACTAGCCGATACAATGAGCAGTTCTTC.

This clonotype was seen at least ten times. In DNA form, the CDR3 reads TGTGCCAGCAGCTTCGCGGGCAATCAGCCCCAGCATTTT. This encodes CASSFAGNQPQHF. The chain combines TRBV7-9 with TRBJ1-5; D gene unclear. This CDR3 is 13 amino acids long. Germline V gene sequence: CDR1 SEHNR, CDR2 FQNEAQ (reference sequence). Trimming removed 3 bases from V and 2 bases from J, with 5 bases in between.

This clonotype has only a few counts. This sequence joins TRBV7-6 and TRBJ2-7; 10 bases match TRBD1. J lost 6 bases, V lost 0 bases, and 5 bases had no gene match. Germline CDR1 SGHVS, CDR2 FNYEAQ. The CDR3 is 15 residues long. The CDR3 reads CASSLARDRGSEQYF. The CDR3 DNA reads as TGTGCCAGCAGCTTAGCGCGGGACAGGGGTTCCGAGCAGTACTTC.

The chain links TRBV20-1 to TRBJ1-6, with TRBD1 as a possible D gene (6 bases). The germline V gene encodes CDR1 DFQATT and CDR2 SNEGSKA (reference sequence). CDR3 length: 15 amino acids. V lost 2 bases, J lost 5 bases, and 13 bases lay in between. CDR3 bases: TGCAGTGCTAGAATGGGGGCTATGGATAATTCACCCCTCCACTTT. Amino acid sequence: CSARMGAMDNSPLHF.

The chain carries TRBV11-2 and TRBJ2-2, with a possible D match to TRBD1 (5 bases). The V end was cut by 4 bases, the J end by 1 base, with 10 bases between. The CDR3 sequence is 15 residues long. CDR1 SGHAT and CDR2 FQNNGV come from the germline V gene. DNA of the CDR3: TGTGCCAGCAGCTCGCTAACAGGGAACACCGGGGAGCTGTTTTTT. Translating it yields CASSSLTGNTGELFF.

This clonotype was found many times. The chain uses TRBV4-2 and TRBJ1-4, with D unclear. Germline lookup yields CDR1 LGHNA and CDR2 YNFKEQ. V was shortened by 5 bases and J by 7 bases, with 14 bases between the two germline ends. The CDR3 extends over 14 amino acids. The CDR3 sequence is CASSEQVNSEKLFF. CDR3 bases: TGTGCCAGCAGCGAGCAGGTGAATTCTGAAAAACTGTTTTTT.

V is TRBV10-1 and J is TRBJ1-2; D unclear. The CDR3 loop spans 12 amino acids. Germline V gene data show CDR1 as WNHNN and CDR2 as SYGVQD (reference sequence). V dropped 2 bases and J dropped 5 bases, with 6 bases sitting between them. The CDR3 loop is CASSEGEYGYTF. DNA of the CDR3: TGCGCCAGCAGTGAGGGGGAGTATGGCTACACCTTC.

A word on this clonotype: One end of the junction does not line up with germline, which may come from a read error. The CDR3 DNA reads TGTGCCAACAGCGGCCTTTTTCGGGGCCAGGAGAGTAACTATGGCTACACCTTC. It encodes CANSGLFRGQESNYGYTF. The V and J genes are TRBV5-6 and TRBJ1-2; perhaps TRBD1 as D (5 bases). Germline lookup yields CDR1 SGHDT and CDR2 YYEEEE. This CDR3 is built from 18 residues.

The rearrangement uses TRBV11-1 and TRBJ2-1; tentative D call: TRBD1 (6 bases). V lost 5 bases and J 4 bases, leaving 6 bases between the germline ends. In germline, CDR1 is SGHAT, CDR2 FQDESV (reference sequence). This CDR3 has 12 residues. The CDR3 reads CASSGQYNEQFF. CDR3 in DNA: TGTGCCAGCAGCGGACAGTACAATGAGCAGTTCTTC.

This clonotype came up a few times. The chain is built from TRBV12-3 or TRBV12-4 and TRBJ2-2; the match to TRBD2 covers 12 bases. The V and J ends lost 7 bases and 4 bases, in that order; junction bases with no gene match: 13. This CDR3 has 18 residues. The CDR3 is CASNPHFGTSGFTGELFF. CDR3 sequence (DNA): TGTGCCAGCAATCCTCACTTTGGGACTAGCGGGTTCACCGGGGAGCTGTTTTTT.

Many counts were recorded for this clonotype. The V call is TRBV12-3 or TRBV12-4, the J call TRBJ1-1; no clear D gene. Trimming stripped 3 bases from V and 10 bases from J, with 15 bases between. This CDR3 is built from 13 residues. The CDR3 is CASSFGERVGAFF. The CDR3 nucleotides read TGTGCCAGCAGTTTTGGGGAGCGGGTAGGAGCTTTCTTT.

This clonotype was seen once. The chain is built from TRBV28 and TRBJ2-3, with no clear D. Trimming left V 7 bases short and J 5 bases short, with 7 bases between. Per germline, CDR1 MDHEN and CDR2 SYDVKM. CDR3 size: 11 residues. In DNA, the CDR3 is TGTGCCAGCACCGCTAGAGATACGCAGTATTTT. Amino acid sequence: CASTARDTQYF. Full variable domain (missing parts from reference TRBV28 and TRBJ2-3): DVKVTQSSRYLVKRTGEKVFLECVQDMDHENMFWYRQDPGLGLRLIYFSYDVKMKEKGDIPEGYSVSREKKERFSLILESASTNQTSMYLCASTARDTQYFGPGTRLTVL.

The chain couples TRBV12-3 or TRBV12-4 to TRBJ2-7; D is possibly TRBD2 (5 bases). V was cut by 4 bases and J by 2 bases, with 15 bases left in between. CDR3 length: 15 residues. The DNA for the CDR3 is TGTGCCAGCAGTTCCAGCGGTCGGACCCCCTACGAGCAGTACTTC. The encoded protein is CASSSSGRTPYEQYF.

The table lists this clonotype with a few counts. The CDR3 reads CAAADRGDVSNEQFF. As DNA, the CDR3 is TGTGCCGCCGCGGACAGGGGGGATGTTAGCAATGAGCAGTTCTTC. The rearrangement joins TRBV10-3 to TRBJ2-1; 10 bases line up with TRBD1. CDR1 is ENHRY, CDR2 SYGVKD, per germline. J was trimmed by 6 bases and V by 11 bases; bases with no gene match: 13. The CDR3 has 15 amino acids.

This clonotype was seen repeatedly, ten times or more. This sequence joins TRBV12-3 or TRBV12-4 and TRBJ1-1; D is uncertain. Trimming cost V 5 bases and J 10 bases, with 17 bases left between them. The CDR3 has 13 residues. The CDR3 nucleotides are TGTGCCAGCAGTCTCACCGGGCCTGGCGGAGCTTTCTTT. Translated, it gives CASSLTGPGGAFF.

This clonotype was counted a few times. The chain recombines TRBV2 with TRBJ2-5, with D uncertain. The CDR3 contains 13 residues. Germline V gives CDR1 SNHLY, CDR2 FYNNEI. V was trimmed by 0 bases and J by 9 bases, leaving 11 bases between them. The CDR3 loop reads CASSEAYLGSQYF. The CDR3 DNA follows: TGTGCCAGCAGTGAAGCCTATCTGGGGTCCCAGTACTTC.